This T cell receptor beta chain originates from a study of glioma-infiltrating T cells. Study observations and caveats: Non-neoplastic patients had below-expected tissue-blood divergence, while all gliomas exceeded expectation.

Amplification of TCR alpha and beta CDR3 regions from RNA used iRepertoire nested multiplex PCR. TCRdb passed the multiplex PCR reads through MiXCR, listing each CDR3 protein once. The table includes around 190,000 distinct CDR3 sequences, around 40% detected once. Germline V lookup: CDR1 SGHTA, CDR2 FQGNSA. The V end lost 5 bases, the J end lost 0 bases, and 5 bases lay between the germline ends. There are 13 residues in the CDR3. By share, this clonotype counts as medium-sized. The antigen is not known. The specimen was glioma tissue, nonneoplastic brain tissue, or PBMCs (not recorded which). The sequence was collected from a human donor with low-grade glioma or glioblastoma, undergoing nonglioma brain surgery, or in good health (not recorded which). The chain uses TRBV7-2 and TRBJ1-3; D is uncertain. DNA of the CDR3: TGTGCCAGCAGCCCAAACTCTGGAAACACCATATATTTT. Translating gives CASSPNSGNTIYF.